The clone carrying this TCR beta chain was counted at least ten times. The data were taken from a study of glioma-infiltrating T cells. V was shortened by 0 bases and J by 0 bases, with 14 bases between the two germline ends. The length of the CDR3 is 17 residues. The germline V gene encodes CDR1 MNHNS and CDR2 SASEGT. The iRepertoire nested amplicon-rescue multiplex PCR amplified TCR alpha and beta CDR3s from RNA. TCRdb re-derived calls from the multiplex PCR reads in MiXCR, one entry per CDR3 protein. Among about 190,000 distinct CDR3 sequences, roughly 32% were seen once, and the ten largest hold 20% to 25%.

This rearrangement joins TRBV6-1 to TRBJ2-5, with unresolved D. The sequenced sample consisted of glioma tissue, nonneoplastic brain tissue, or PBMCs (not recorded which). The TCR was taken from a human donor with low-grade glioma or glioblastoma, undergoing nonglioma brain surgery, or in good health (not recorded which). CDR3 region: CASSEAWEVGYQETQYF. The CDR3 DNA reads as TGTGCCAGCAGTGAAGCTTGGGAAGTGGGGTACCAAGAGACCCAGTACTTC.